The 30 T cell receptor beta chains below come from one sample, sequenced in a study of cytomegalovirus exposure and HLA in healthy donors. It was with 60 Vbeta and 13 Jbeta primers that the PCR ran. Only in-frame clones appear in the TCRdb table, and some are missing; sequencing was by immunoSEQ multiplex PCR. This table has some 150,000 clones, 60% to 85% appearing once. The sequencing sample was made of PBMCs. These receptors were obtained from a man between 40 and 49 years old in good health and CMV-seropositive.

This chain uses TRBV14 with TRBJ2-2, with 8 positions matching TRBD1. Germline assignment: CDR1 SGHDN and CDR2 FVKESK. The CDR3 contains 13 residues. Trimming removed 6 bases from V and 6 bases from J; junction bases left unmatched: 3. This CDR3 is CASRPGGSGELFF. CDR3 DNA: TGTGCCAGCAGACCAGGGGGCTCCGGGGAGCTGTTTTTT.

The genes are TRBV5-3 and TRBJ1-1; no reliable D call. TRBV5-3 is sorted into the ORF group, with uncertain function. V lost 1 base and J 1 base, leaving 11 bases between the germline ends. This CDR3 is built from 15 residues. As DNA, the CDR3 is TGTGCCAGAAGCTTGTCGCACAGCCAGAACACTGAAGCTTTCTTT. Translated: CARSLSHSQNTEAFF.

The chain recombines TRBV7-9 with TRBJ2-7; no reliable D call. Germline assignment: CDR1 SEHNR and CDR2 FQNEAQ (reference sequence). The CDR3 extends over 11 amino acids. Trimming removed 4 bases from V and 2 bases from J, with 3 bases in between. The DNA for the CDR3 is TGTGCCAGCAGCTCAGCCTACGAGCAGTACTTC. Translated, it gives CASSSAYEQYF.

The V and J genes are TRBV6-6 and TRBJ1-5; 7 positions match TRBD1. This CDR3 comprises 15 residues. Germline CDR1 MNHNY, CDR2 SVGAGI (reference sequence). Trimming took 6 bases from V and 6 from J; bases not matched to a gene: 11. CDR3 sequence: CASRPGTAPGQPQHF. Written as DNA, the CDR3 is TGTGCCAGCAGACCCGGGACAGCCCCAGGTCAGCCCCAGCATTTT.

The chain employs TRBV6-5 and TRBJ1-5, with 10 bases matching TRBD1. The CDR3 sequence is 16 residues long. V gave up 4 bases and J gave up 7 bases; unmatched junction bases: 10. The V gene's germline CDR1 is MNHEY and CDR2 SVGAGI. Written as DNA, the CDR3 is TGTGCCAGCAGTTCCCTTGTGACAGGGGGCTCCCAGCCCCAGCATTTT. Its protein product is CASSSLVTGGSQPQHF.

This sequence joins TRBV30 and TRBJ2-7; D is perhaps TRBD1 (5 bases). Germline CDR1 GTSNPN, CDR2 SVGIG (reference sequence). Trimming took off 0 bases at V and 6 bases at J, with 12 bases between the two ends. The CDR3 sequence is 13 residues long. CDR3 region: CAWSVRGTGEQYF. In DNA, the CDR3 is TGTGCCTGGAGTGTAAGGGGAACGGGCGAGCAGTACTTC. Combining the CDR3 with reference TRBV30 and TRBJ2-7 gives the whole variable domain SQTIHQWPATLVQPVGSPLSLECTVEGTSNPNLYWYRQAAGRGLQLLFYSVGIGQISSEVPQNLSASRPQDRQFILSSKKLLLSDSGFYLCAWSVRGTGEQYFGPGTRLTVT.

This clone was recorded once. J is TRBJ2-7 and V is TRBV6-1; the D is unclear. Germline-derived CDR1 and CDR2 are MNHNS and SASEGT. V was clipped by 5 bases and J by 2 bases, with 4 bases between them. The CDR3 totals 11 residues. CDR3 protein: CASSTTYEQYF. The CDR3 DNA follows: TGTGCCAGCAGTACTACCTACGAGCAGTACTTC.

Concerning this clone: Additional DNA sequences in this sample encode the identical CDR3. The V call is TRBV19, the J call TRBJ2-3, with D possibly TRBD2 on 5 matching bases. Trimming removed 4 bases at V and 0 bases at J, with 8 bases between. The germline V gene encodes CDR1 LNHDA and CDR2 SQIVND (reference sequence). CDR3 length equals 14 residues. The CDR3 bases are TGTGCCAGTAGTAGGCGGGCCAGCACAGATACGCAGTATTTT. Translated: CASSRRASTDTQYF.

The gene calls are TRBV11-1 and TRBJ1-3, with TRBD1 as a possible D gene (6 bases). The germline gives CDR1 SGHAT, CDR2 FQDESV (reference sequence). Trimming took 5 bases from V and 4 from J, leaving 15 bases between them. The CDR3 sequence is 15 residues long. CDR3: CASSERQVHGNTIYF. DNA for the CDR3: TGTGCCAGCAGCGAAAGACAGGTGCACGGAAACACCATATATTTT.

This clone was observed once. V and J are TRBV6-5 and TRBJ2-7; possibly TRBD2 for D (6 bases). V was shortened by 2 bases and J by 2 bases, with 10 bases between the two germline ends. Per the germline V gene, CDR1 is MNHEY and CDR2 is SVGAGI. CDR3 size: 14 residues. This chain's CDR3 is CASSYARGPYEQYF. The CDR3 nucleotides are TGTGCCAGCAGTTACGCGCGGGGCCCCTACGAGCAGTACTTC.

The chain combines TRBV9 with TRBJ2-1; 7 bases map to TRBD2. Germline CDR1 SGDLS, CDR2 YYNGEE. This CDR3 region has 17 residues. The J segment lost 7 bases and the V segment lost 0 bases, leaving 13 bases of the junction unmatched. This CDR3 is CASSVEASGTEGNEQFF. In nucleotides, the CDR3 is TGTGCCAGCAGCGTAGAGGCTAGCGGAACAGAGGGAAATGAGCAGTTCTTC. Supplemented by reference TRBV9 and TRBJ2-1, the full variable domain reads DSGVTQTPKHLITATGQRVTLRCSPRSGDLSVYWYQQSLDQGLQFLIQYYNGEERAKGNILERFSAQQFPDLHSELNLSSLELGDSALYFCASSVEASGTEGNEQFFGPGTRLTVL.

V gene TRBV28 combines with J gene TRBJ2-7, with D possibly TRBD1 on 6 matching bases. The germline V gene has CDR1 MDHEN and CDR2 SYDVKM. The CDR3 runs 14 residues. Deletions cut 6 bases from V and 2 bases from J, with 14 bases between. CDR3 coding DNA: TGTGCCAGCAGGCGTACAGGGTTAACCTACGAGCAGTACTTC. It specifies CASRRTGLTYEQYF.

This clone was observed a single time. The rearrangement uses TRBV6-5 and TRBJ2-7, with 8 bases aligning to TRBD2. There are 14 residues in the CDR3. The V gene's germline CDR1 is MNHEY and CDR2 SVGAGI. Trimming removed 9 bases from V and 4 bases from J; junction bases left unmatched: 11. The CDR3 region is CASNSGTSRYEQYF. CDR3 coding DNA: TGTGCCAGTAACTCCGGGACTAGTCGGTACGAGCAGTACTTC.

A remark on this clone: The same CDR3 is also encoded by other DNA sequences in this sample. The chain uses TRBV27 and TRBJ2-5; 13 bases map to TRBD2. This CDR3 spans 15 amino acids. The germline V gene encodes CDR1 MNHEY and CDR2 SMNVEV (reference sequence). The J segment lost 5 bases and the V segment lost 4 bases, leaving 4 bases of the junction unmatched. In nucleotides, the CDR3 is TGTGCCAGCAGTTCGCGGACTAGCGGGAGTGAGACCCAGTACTTC. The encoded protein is CASSSRTSGSETQYF.

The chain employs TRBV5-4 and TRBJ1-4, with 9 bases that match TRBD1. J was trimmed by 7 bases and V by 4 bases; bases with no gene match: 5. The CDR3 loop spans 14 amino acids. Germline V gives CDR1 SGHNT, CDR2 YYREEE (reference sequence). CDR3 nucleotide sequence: TGTGCCAGCAGCCGAGACAGGGGGTCTGAAAAACTGTTTTTT. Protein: CASSRDRGSEKLFF.

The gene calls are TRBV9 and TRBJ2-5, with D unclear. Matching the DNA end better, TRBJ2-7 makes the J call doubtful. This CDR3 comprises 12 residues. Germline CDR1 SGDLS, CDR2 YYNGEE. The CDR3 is CASSPSSYEQYF. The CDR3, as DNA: TGTGCCAGCAGCCCGTCCTCCTACGAGCAGTACTTC.

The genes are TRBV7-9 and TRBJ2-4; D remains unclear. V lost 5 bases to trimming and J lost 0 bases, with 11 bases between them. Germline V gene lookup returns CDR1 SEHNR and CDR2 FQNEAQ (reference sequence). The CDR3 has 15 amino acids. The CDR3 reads CASSQSGEAKNIQYF. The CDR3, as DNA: TGTGCCAGCAGCCAGTCGGGTGAAGCCAAAAACATTCAGTACTTC.

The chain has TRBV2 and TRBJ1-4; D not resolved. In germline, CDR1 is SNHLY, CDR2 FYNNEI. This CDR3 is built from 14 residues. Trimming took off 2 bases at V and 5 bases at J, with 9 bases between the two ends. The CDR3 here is CASSERSENEKLFF. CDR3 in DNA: TGTGCCAGCAGTGAACGAAGTGAGAATGAAAAACTGTTTTTT.

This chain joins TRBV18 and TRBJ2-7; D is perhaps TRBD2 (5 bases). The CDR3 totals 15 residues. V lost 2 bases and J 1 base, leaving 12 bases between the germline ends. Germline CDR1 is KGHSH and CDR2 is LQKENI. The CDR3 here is CASSPSGRGSYEQYF. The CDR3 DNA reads TGTGCCAGCTCACCATCGGGCCGGGGTTCCTACGAGCAGTACTTC.

Here the CDR3 DNA reads TGTGCCAGTAGTATGGCCGGGTGGGGGGACAGGGGTAACACTGAAGCTTTCTTT. Protein: CASSMAGWGDRGNTEAFF. The genes are TRBV19 and TRBJ1-1; 10 bases match TRBD1. The CDR3 contains 18 residues. J gave up 2 bases and V 3 bases, and 12 bases lay outside the gene matches. CDR1 is LNHDA, CDR2 SQIVND, per germline (reference sequence).

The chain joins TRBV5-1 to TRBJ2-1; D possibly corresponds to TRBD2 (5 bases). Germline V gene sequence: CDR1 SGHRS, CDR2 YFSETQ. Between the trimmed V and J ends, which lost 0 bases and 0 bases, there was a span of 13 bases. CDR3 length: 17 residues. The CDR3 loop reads CASSLALDSSSYNEQFF. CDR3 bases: TGCGCCAGCAGCTTGGCCTTGGACTCGAGCTCCTACAATGAGCAGTTCTTC.

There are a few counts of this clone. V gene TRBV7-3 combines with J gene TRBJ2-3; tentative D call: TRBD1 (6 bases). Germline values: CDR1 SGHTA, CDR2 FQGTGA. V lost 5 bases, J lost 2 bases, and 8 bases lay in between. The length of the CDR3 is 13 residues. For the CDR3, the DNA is TGTGCCAGCAGCGGGGGCCACACAGATACGCAGTATTTT. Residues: CASSGGHTDTQYF.

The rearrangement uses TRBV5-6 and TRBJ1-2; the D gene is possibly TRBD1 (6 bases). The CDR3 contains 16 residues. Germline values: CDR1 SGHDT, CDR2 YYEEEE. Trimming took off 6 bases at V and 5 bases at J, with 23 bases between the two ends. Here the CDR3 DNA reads TGTGCCAGCAAAACAGGGCTGGGTCTACCGGTATATGGCTACACCTTC. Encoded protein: CASKTGLGLPVYGYTF.

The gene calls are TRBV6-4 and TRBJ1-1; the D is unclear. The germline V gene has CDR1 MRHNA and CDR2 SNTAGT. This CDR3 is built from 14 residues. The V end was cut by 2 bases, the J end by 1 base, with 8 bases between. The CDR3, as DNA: TGTGCCAGCAGTGACCCCGGGGAGAACACTGAAGCTTTCTTT. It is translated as CASSDPGENTEAFF.

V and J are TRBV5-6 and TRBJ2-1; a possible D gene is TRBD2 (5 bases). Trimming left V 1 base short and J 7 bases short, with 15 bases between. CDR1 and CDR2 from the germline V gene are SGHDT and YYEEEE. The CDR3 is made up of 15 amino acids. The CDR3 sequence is CASSLLQEGRNEQFF. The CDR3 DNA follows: TGTGCCAGCAGCTTGCTTCAGGAAGGGAGAAATGAGCAGTTCTTC.

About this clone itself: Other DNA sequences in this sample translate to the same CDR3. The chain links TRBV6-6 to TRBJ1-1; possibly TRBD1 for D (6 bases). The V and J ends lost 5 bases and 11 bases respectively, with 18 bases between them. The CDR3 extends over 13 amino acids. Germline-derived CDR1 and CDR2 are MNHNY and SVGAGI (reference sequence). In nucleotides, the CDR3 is TGTGCCAGCAGTCGACAGGACTTAGACGGGGCTTTCTTT. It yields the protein CASSRQDLDGAFF.

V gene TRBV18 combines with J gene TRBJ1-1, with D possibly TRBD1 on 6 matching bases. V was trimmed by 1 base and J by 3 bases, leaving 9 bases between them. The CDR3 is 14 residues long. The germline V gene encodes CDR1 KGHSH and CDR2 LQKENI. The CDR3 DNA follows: TGTGCCAGCTCACCACTGAAGGGGGACACTGAAGCTTTCTTT. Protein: CASSPLKGDTEAFF.

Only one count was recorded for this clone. The CDR3 DNA reads TGTGCCAGCAATTCCGGGGTTTCCTCCTACGAGCAGTACTTC. Residues: CASNSGVSSYEQYF. The rearrangement uses TRBV2 and TRBJ2-5, with D possibly being TRBD2 (5 bases). The tail of the sequence fits TRBJ2-7 better, so the J call may be wrong. The CDR3 loop spans 14 amino acids. Per germline, CDR1 SNHLY and CDR2 FYNNEI.

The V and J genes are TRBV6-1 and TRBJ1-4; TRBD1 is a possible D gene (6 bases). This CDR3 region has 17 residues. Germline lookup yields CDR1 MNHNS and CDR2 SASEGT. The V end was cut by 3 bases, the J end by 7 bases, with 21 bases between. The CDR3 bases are TGTGCCAGCAGTGACGGGGGGCGCAAGTGGCTTGGTGAAAAACTGTTTTTT. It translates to CASSDGGRKWLGEKLFF.

CDR3 sequence reads: CASNQPGTSGTDTQYF. In DNA form, the CDR3 reads TGCGCCAGCAACCAACCCGGGACTAGCGGCACAGATACGCAGTATTTT. This chain links TRBV5-1 with TRBJ2-3, with 10 bases that match TRBD2. Germline assignment: CDR1 SGHRS and CDR2 YFSETQ. With 6 bases clipped from V and 1 base from J, the junction kept 8 bases outside the gene matches. This CDR3 comprises 16 residues.